Listed here is a single T cell receptor (beta chain). Sequenced by immunoSEQ multiplex PCR; TCRdb stores in-frame clones only, minus some. The sample records 70,000 to 95,000 clones, around 80% being singletons. This CDR3 spans 13 amino acids. The V gene lost 7 bases and the J gene lost 1 base, with 9 bases spanning the gap. CDR1 is MRHNA and CDR2 is SNTAGT in the germline V gene. Single viable CD3+CD4+CD8-CD45RO+ cells were sorted as the memory CD4+ T cells. This specimen belongs to a study of memory CD4+ T cells and cytomegalovirus serostatus. Material: memory CD4+ T cells from blood. The origin of this receptor is an adult in good health and CMV-seronegative. The chain couples TRBV6-4 to TRBJ2-3; TRBD2 might be the D (6 bases). CDR3 sequence reads: CASKPSGTDTQYF. The CDR3 DNA reads as TGTGCCAGCAAACCTAGCGGCACAGATACGCAGTATTTT.